This entry lists 19 T cell receptor beta chains sequenced from one sample in a study of blood T cell repertoires in COVID-19. The repertoire was sequenced with immunoSEQ multiplex PCR; TCRdb's copy has only in-frame clones and lacks some. The repertoire holds around 300,000 clones, with around 92% as singletons. The sample comprised PBMCs or T cells enriched from blood (not recorded which). The source of these receptors is a woman in her sixties who had recovered from COVID-19.

The chain combines TRBV7-3 with TRBJ2-1; D is undetermined. V gave up 1 base and J gave up 5 bases, with 9 bases separating them. Germline CDR1 and CDR2: SGHTA and FQGTGA. The CDR3 sequence is 14 residues long. CDR3 protein: CASSLNSLNNEQFF. The CDR3 region has the DNA TGTGCCAGCAGCTTAAATTCACTAAACAATGAGCAGTTCTTC.

The chain is built from TRBV24-1 and TRBJ1-1; 7 bases map to TRBD1. The CDR3 runs 14 residues. V lost 7 bases and J lost 3; bases outside the gene matches: 7. Germline values: CDR1 KGHDR, CDR2 SFDVKD. The CDR3 reads CATRETGRDTEAFF. In DNA form, the CDR3 reads TGTGCCACCAGAGAGACAGGGCGTGACACTGAAGCTTTCTTT.

This clone was seen only once. The genes are TRBV30 and TRBJ1-5, with D possibly matching TRBD1 (5 bases). V lost 2 bases, J lost 5 bases, and 10 bases lay in between. The length of the CDR3 is 13 residues. CDR1 is GTSNPN and CDR2 is SVGIG in the germline V gene (reference sequence). The CDR3 DNA sequence: TGTGCCTGGAGTACCAGGGTGGATCAGCCCCAGCATTTT. Translating it yields CAWSTRVDQPQHF.

This chain connects TRBV27 to TRBJ2-7, with 10 bases that match TRBD2. CDR1 is MNHEY and CDR2 is SMNVEV in the germline V gene (reference sequence). The junction had 7 bases not matched to a gene; V was cut back by 5 bases and J by 0 bases. This CDR3 has 16 amino acids. The CDR3 DNA reads TGTGCCAGCAGTCCGCTAGCGGGGGCGAGCTCCTACGAGCAGTACTTC. This encodes CASSPLAGASSYEQYF.

This clone was picked up a small number of times. The chain's CDR3 is CAWRPQPGEPQHF. The DNA for the CDR3 is TGTGCCTGGAGGCCGCAGCCGGGTGAGCCCCAGCATTTT. This chain uses TRBV30 with TRBJ1-5; D is uncertain. Germline-derived CDR1 and CDR2 are GTSNPN and SVGIG (reference sequence). The V end was cut by 3 bases, the J end by 8 bases, with 14 bases between. CDR3 length: 13 amino acids.

The gene calls are TRBV12-3 or TRBV12-4 and TRBJ2-7; the match to TRBD1 covers 7 bases. The ends lost 5 bases at V and 2 bases at J; junction bases unmatched: 3. The CDR3 runs to 13 residues. This CDR3 is CASSTTGAYEQYF. The DNA of the CDR3 is TGTGCCAGCAGTACTACAGGGGCCTACGAGCAGTACTTC.

Here the CDR3 reads CAWRGKQGGEKLFF. The DNA for the CDR3 is TGTGCCTGGAGAGGGAAGCAGGGAGGTGAAAAACTGTTTTTT. The chain links TRBV30 to TRBJ1-4; D might be TRBD1 (5 bases). Germline loops: CDR1 GTSNPN, CDR2 SVGIG (reference sequence). The CDR3 is 14 residues long. Trimming left V 3 bases short and J 7 bases short, with 15 bases between.

The J gene is TRBJ1-2, the V gene TRBV11-2, with D unresolved. The CDR3 has 13 amino acids. Trimming shortened V by 3 bases and J by 5 bases, and 10 bases separated the two germline ends. Germline V lookup: CDR1 SGHAT, CDR2 FQNNGV. The CDR3 DNA reads TGTGCCAGCAGCTTTTTTGTCAGTTATGGCTACACCTTC. It translates to CASSFFVSYGYTF.

This rearrangement joins TRBV5-1 to TRBJ2-1, with D maybe TRBD2 (6 bases). V was pared by 3 bases and J by 0 bases, with 10 bases between. CDR3 length equals 15 residues. Per germline, CDR1 SGHRS and CDR2 YFSETQ. The CDR3: CASSSVTSSYNEQFF. The CDR3 DNA reads TGCGCCAGCAGCTCCGTGACTAGCTCCTACAATGAGCAGTTCTTC.

The rearrangement links TRBV18 to TRBJ2-7, with 8 bases that match TRBD1. The CDR3 runs to 14 residues. CDR1 KGHSH and CDR2 LQKENI come from the germline V gene. Trimming removed 2 bases from V and 4 bases from J; junction bases left unmatched: 4. The chain's CDR3 is CASSPSGQAYEQYF. DNA for the CDR3: TGTGCCAGCTCACCATCGGGACAGGCATACGAGCAGTACTTC.

The genes are TRBV14 and TRBJ2-3; 7 positions match TRBD1. This CDR3 is built from 17 residues. Germline V gene data show CDR1 as SGHDN and CDR2 as FVKESK. J lost 2 bases, V lost 0 bases, and 8 bases had no gene match. The CDR3 reads CASSQEGTETYTDTQYF. The CDR3 nucleotides read TGTGCCAGCAGCCAAGAGGGGACAGAAACGTACACAGATACGCAGTATTTT.

The chain has TRBV5-6 and TRBJ2-3; TRBD2 matches 13 bases. CDR1 and CDR2 from the germline V gene are SGHDT and YYEEEE. Trimming removed 3 bases from V and 6 bases from J; junction bases left unmatched: 10. This CDR3 is built from 17 residues. CDR3 in amino acids: CASSWLRTSGSGDTQYF. In nucleotides, the CDR3 is TGTGCCAGCAGCTGGCTAAGGACTAGCGGGAGCGGGGATACGCAGTATTTT.

In its sample, this clone was seen once. The chain employs TRBV14 and TRBJ1-1, with 7 nucleotides matching TRBD1. CDR1 and CDR2 (germline): SGHDN, FVKESK. The CDR3 is made up of 15 amino acids. V trimming: 5 bases; J trimming: 4 bases; junction bases outside the gene matches: 10. The CDR3 here is CASSKRDRPGTEAFF. DNA for the CDR3: TGTGCCAGCAGCAAGAGGGACAGACCGGGCACTGAAGCTTTCTTT.

This chain connects TRBV11-3 to TRBJ1-1; 8 nucleotides line up with TRBD1. The CDR3 has 16 amino acids. The trim removed 1 base at V and 1 base at J, leaving 5 bases unmatched. Germline CDR1 and CDR2: SGHNT and YENEEA. CDR3 loop: CASSLVSGTGNTEAFF. CDR3 coding DNA: TGTGCCAGCAGCTTAGTATCCGGGACAGGGAACACTGAAGCTTTCTTT.

The chain couples TRBV5-6 to TRBJ1-2; possible D gene TRBD1, 6 bases. Per germline, CDR1 SGHDT and CDR2 YYEEEE. The CDR3 is 16 residues long. The germline V and J ends were trimmed by 4 bases and 1 base, with 17 bases remaining between them. The CDR3 nucleotides are TGTGCCAGCAGCCCGGGGCTTGACAGGTTTAACTATGGCTACACCTTC. Translation: CASSPGLDRFNYGYTF.

The chain couples TRBV2 to TRBJ2-1, with 9 bases aligning to TRBD1. V trimming: 0 bases; J trimming: 6 bases; junction bases outside the gene matches: 9. The CDR3 length is 17 residues. CDR1 and CDR2 (germline): SNHLY, FYNNEI. CDR3 bases: TGTGCCAGCAGTGAAGCCCACAGGGGGCCGGCGTTCAATGAGCAGTTCTTC. The encoded protein is CASSEAHRGPAFNEQFF.

This clone was seen only once. CDR3 bases: TGTGCCAGCAGTGACTCGAGGGAGACCCAGTACTTC. Its protein is CASSDSRETQYF. The V call is TRBV6-4, the J call TRBJ2-5, with D unresolved. The germline V gene encodes CDR1 MRHNA and CDR2 SNTAGT. The CDR3 totals 12 residues. The V end lost 0 bases, the J end lost 5 bases, and 4 bases lay between the germline ends.

This chain uses TRBV5-4 with TRBJ1-1; TRBD1 might be the D (6 bases). The CDR3 runs to 14 residues. Trimming cost V 6 bases and J 0 bases, with 12 bases left between them. Germline lookup yields CDR1 SGHNT and CDR2 YYREEE (reference sequence). CDR3: CASKTGQLNTEAFF. The DNA of the CDR3 is TGTGCCAGCAAAACGGGACAATTGAACACTGAAGCTTTCTTT. The full variable domain, completed using reference TRBV5-4 and TRBJ1-1, is ETGVTQSPTHLIKTRGQQVTLRCSSQSGHNTVSWYQQALGQGPQFIFQYYREEENGRGNFPPRFSGLQFPNYSSELNVNALELDDSALYLCASKTGQLNTEAFFGQGTRLTVV.

This sequence joins TRBV9 and TRBJ2-1; 8 nucleotides match TRBD2. The CDR3 has 17 amino acids. With V trimmed by 3 bases and J by 2 bases, 10 bases remained unmatched. Germline V gives CDR1 SGDLS, CDR2 YYNGEE. The CDR3 spells CASSARLGGRTYNEQFF. In nucleotides, the CDR3 is TGTGCCAGCAGCGCACGTCTGGGCGGGAGGACCTACAATGAGCAGTTCTTC.